These T cell receptor beta chains were read from a single sample in a study of shared T cell receptors in the human thymus. The table came from immunoSEQ multiplex PCR; TCRdb's copy has only in-frame clones and leaves some out. The sample lists hundreds of thousands of clones, 70% to 90% occurring once. These data were likewise used in another study, on human thymus T cells.

Input material: thymocytes. All receptors come from a boy in the first two years of life with a congenital heart defect. Each CDR3 is given with its conserved first and last residue.

V gene,CDR3 protein
TRBV6-1,CASSEGCRVTQPQHF
TRBV9,CASSVDFRLNEQFF
TRBV19,CASTGQVSYEQYF
TRBV11-1,CASSIFGTASYEQYF
TRBV5-6,CASSSNVISRSYNEQFF
TRBV7-2,CASSSRTGRETDTQYF
TRBV28,CASSQRTGPLKGYTF
TRBV18,CASSPIKRGPLLAINTGELFF
TRBV7-2,CASSLAGGGLAPRHEQYF
TRBV4-3,CASSSGDTQYF
TRBV28,CASSFLRGPEGQPQHF
TRBV4-3,CASSLPVWGTHTDTQYF
TRBV7-9,CASSLMGAQRSTEAFF
TRBV29-1,CSVAGDAAQETQYF
TRBV7-2,CASSSTGTGPKTSGNEQFF
TRBV18,CASSPKRLYTEAFF
TRBV4-3,CASSQDFLVPNTGELFF
TRBV27,CASRGTNNEQFF
TRBV14,CASSQEGTQGGETQYF
TRBV7-8,CASSLGHGPDTQYF
TRBV15,CATSRDRSLLDYGYTF
TRBV27,CASSLSKAGGALHSYEQYF
TRBV5-4,CASSLGGLSHEKLFF
TRBV9,CASSKGQGREKLFF
TRBV2,CASSESPSLDSGSFEQYF
TRBV7-9,CASTPGGGSYEQYF
TRBV5-6,CASSSTRQGGNQPQHF
TRBV5-1,CASRDRTNTEAFF
TRBV7-9,CASSSQAGGPERVQFF
TRBV11-3,CASSWQAYNEQFF
TRBV5-1,CASSLGAVAYEQYF
TRBV28,CASRRVRGETQYF
TRBV10-2,CASPAPPRSETQYF
TRBV30,CAWRRAGLAGAGELFF
TRBV13,CASSLDRTVNTGELFF
TRBV28,CASSLPIRDRGPTGANVLTF
TRBV30,CAWSVPDSTYEQYF
TRBV7-3,CASSLLLAGTDTQYF
TRBV6-5,CASSPVAGQYSPLHF
TRBV2,CASGTSEPKNIQYF
TRBV28,CASSPPPPRQGAKQYF
TRBV28,CASSTTSVADTQYF
TRBV29-1,CSVECRVFYEQYF
TRBV2,CASSVPGQGPSYEQYF